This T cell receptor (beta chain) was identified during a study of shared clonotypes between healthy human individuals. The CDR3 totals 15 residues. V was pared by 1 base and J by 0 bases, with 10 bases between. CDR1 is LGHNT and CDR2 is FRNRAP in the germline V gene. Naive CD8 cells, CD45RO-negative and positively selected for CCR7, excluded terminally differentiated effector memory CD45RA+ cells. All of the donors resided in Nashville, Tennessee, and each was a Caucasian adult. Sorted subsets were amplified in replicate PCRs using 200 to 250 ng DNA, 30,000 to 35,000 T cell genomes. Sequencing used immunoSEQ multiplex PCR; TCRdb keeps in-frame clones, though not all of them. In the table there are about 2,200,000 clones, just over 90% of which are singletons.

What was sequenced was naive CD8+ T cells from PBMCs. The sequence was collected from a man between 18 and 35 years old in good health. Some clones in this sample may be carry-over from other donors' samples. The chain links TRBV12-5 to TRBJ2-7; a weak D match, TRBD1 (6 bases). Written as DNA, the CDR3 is TGTGCTAGTGGTTTGGGTACAGGGACCTCCTACGAGCAGTACTTC. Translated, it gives CASGLGTGTSYEQYF.